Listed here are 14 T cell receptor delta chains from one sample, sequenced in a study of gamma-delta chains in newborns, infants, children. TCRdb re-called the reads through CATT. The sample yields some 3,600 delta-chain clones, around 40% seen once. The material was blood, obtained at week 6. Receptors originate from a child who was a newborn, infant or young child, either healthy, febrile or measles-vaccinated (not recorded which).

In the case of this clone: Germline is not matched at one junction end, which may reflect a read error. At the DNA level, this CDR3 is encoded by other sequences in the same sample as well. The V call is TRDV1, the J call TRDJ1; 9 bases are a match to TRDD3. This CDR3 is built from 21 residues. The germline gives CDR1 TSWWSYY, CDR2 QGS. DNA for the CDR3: TGTGCTCTTGGGGAACGTTCCCTTCTCTCCTGGGGGATCGGGGTGTTGGATAAGCTCATCTTT. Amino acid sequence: CALGERSLLSWGIGVLDKLIF.

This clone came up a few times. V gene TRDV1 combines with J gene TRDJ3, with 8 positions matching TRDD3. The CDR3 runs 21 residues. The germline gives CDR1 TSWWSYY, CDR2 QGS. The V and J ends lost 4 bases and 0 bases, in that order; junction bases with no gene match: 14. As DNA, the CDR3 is TGTGCTCTTGGGGTCACTGATCCGTGTGGGGGATGCTCCTGGGACACCCGACAGATGTTTTTC. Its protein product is CALGVTDPCGGCSWDTRQMFF.

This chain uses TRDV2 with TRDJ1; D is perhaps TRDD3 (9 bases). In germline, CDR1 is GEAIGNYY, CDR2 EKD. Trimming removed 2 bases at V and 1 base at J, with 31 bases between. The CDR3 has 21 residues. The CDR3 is CACDIVFLRGAGDTVTDKLIF. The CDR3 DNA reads TGTGCCTGTGACATCGTCTTCCTACGAGGTGCGGGGGATACAGTCACCGATAAACTCATCTTT.

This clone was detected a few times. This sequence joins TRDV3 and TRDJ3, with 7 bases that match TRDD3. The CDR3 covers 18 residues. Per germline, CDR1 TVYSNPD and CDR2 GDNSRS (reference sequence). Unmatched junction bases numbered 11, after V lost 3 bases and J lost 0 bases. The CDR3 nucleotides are TGTGCCTTGTGCAAGGATACGAACAACTCCTGGGACACCCGACAGATGTTTTTC. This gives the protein CALCKDTNNSWDTRQMFF.

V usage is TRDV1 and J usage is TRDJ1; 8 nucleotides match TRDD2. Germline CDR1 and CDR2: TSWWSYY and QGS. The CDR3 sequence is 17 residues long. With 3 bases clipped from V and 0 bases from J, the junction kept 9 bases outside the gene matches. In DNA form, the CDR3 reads TGTGCTCTTGGGGACTTCCTACTGTACTACCACACCGATAAACTCATCTTT. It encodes CALGDFLLYYHTDKLIF.

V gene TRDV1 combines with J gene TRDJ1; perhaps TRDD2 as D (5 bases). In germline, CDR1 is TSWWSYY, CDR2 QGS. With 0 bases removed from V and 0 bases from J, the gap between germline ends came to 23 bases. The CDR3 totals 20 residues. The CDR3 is CALGELESLRLPSNTDKLIF. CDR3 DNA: TGTGCTCTTGGGGAACTAGAAAGCCTACGGCTCCCGTCTAACACCGATAAACTCATCTTT.

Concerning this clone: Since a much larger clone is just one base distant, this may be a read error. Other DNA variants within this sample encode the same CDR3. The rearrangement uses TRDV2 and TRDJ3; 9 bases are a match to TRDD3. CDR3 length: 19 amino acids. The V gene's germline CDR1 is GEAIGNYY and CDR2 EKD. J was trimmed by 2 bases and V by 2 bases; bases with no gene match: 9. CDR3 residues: CACDNWGDTRTWDTRQMFF. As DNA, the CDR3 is TGTGCCTGTGACAACTGGGGGGATACCCGCACCTGGGACACCCGACAGATGTTTTTC.

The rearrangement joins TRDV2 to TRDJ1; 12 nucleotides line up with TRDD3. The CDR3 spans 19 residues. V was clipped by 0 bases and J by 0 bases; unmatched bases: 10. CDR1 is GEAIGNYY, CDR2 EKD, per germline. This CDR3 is CACDTSTGGYFTYTDKLIF. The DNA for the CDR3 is TGTGCCTGTGACACCAGTACTGGGGGATACTTTACGTACACCGATAAACTCATCTTT.

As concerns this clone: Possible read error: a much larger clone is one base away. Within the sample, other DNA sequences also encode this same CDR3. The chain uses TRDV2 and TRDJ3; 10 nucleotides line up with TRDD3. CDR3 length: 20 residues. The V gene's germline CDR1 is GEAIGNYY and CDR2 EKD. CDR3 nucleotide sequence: TGTGCTTGTGACACCGTACTGGGGGATCCAAACTCCTGGGACACCCGACAGATGTTTTTC. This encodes CACDTVLGDPNSWDTRQMFF.

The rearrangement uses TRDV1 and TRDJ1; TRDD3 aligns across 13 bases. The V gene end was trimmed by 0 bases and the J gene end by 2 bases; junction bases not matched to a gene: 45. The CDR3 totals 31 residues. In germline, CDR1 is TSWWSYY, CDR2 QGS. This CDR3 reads CALGELAYPDPTPRILPYWGIRAGGTDKLIF. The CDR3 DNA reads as TGTGCTCTTGGGGAACTAGCTTATCCAGATCCTACACCCCGTATACTTCCTTACTGGGGGATACGCGCCGGAGGGACCGATAAACTCATCTTT.

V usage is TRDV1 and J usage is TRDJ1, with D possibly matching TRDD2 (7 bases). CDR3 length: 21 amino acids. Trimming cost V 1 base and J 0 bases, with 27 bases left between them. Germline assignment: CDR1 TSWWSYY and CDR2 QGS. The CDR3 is CALGEPRSYAGMGGYTDKLIF. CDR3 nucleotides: TGTGCTCTTGGGGAACCCCGTTCCTACGCGGGGATGGGTGGGTACACCGATAAACTCATCTTT.

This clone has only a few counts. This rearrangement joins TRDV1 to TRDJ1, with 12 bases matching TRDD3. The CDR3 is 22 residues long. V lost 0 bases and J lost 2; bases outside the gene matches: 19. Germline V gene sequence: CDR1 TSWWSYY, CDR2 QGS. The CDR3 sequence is CALGELRPSGGYGPARTDKLIF. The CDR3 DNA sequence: TGTGCTCTTGGGGAACTAAGGCCTTCTGGGGGATACGGGCCGGCGAGGACCGATAAACTCATCTTT.

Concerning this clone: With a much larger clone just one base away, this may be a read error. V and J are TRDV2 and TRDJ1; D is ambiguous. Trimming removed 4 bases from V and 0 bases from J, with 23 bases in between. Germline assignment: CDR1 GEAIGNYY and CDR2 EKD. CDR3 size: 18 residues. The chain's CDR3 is CACDPRSGSHPYTDKLIF. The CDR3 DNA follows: TGTGCCTGTGATCCCAGGTCGGGGTCTCATCCGTACACCGATAAACTCATCTTT.

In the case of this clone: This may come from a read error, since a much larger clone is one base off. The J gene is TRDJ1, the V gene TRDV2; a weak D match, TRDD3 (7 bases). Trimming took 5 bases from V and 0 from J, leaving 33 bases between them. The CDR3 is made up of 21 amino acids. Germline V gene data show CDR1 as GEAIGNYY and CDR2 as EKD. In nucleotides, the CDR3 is TGTGCCTGTGGCCCCTGGGGCTTCCTCCATGGGGATAAAGACGACACCGATAAACTCATCTTT. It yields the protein CACGPWGFLHGDKDDTDKLIF.